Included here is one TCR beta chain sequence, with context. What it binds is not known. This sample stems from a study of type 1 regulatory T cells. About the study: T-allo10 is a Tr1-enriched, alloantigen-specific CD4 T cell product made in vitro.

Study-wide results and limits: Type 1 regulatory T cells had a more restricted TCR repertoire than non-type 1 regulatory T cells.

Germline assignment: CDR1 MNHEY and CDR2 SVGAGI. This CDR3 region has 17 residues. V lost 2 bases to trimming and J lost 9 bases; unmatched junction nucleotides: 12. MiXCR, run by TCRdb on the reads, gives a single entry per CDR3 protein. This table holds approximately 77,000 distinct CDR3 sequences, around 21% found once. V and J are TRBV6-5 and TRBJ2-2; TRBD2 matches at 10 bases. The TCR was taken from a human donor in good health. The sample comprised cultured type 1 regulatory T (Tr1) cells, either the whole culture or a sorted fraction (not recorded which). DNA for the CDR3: TGTGCCAGCAGTTACATCCGGTCTAGCGGGAGTAGAAGGGAGCTGTTTTTT. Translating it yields CASSYIRSSGSRRELFF.